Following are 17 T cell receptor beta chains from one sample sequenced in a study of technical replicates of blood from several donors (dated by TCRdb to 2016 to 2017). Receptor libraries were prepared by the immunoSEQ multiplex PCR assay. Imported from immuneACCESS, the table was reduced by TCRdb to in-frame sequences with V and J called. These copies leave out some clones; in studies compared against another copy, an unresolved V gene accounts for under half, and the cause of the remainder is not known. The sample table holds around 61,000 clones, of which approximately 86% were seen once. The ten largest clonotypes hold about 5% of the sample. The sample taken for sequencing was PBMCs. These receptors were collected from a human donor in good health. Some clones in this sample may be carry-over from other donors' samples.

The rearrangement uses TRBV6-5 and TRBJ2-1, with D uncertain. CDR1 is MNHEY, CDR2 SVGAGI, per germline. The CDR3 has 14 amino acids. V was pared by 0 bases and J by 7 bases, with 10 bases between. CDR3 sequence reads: CASSYSQTGNEQFF. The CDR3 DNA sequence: TGTGCCAGCAGTTACTCTCAGACCGGGAATGAGCAGTTCTTC.

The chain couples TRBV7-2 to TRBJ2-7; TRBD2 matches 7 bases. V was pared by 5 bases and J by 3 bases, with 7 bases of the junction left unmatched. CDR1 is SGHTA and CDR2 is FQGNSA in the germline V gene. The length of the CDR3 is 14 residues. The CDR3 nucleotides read TGTGCCAGCAGCCGTGGGGGGGGGAACTACGAGCAGTACTTC. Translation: CASSRGGGNYEQYF.

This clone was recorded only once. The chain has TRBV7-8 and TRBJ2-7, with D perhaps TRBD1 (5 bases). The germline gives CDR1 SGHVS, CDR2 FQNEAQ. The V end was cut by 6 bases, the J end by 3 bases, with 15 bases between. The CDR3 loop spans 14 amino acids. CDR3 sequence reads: CASRRQGTVYEQYF. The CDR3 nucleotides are TGTGCCAGCAGAAGGCAGGGAACTGTCTACGAGCAGTACTTC.

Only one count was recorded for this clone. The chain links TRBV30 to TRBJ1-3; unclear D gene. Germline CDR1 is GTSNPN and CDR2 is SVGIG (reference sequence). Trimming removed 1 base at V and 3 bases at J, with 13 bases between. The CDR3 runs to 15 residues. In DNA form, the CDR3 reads TGTGCCTGGAGTGACCGGGGAGTCTTTGGAAACACCATATATTTT. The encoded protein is CAWSDRGVFGNTIYF.

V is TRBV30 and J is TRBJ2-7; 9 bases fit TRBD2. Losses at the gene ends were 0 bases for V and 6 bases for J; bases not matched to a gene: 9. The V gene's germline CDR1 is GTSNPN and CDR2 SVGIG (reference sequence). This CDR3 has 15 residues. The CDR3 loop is CAWSVQGGRAVEQYF. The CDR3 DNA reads TGTGCCTGGAGTGTACAGGGCGGGAGGGCCGTCGAGCAGTACTTC.

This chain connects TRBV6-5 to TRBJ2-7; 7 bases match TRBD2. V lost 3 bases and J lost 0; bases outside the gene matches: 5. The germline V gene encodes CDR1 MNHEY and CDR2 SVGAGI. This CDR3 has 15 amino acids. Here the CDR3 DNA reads TGTGCCAGCAGTTATCGGCGGGAGAGCTCCTACGAGCAGTACTTC. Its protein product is CASSYRRESSYEQYF.

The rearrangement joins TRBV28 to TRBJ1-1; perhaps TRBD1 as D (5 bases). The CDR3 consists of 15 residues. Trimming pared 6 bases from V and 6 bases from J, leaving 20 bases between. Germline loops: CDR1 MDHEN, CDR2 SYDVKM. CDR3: CASRNHRNHSPEAFF. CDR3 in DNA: TGTGCCAGCAGAAATCACAGGAACCACTCTCCTGAAGCTTTCTTT.

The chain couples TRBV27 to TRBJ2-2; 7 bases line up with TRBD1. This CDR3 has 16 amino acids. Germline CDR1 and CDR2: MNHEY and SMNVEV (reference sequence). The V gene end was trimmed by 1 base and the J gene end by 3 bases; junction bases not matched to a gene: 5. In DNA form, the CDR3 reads TGTGCCAGCAGTTTATTTATGCAGGGGGACACCGGGGAGCTGTTTTTT. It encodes CASSLFMQGDTGELFF.

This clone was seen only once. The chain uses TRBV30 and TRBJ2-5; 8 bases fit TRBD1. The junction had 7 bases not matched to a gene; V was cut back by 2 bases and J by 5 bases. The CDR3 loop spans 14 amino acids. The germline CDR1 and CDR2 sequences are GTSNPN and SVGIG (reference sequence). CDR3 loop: CAWSTNRQGETQYF. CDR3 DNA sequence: TGTGCCTGGAGTACCAACCGACAGGGGGAGACCCAGTACTTC.

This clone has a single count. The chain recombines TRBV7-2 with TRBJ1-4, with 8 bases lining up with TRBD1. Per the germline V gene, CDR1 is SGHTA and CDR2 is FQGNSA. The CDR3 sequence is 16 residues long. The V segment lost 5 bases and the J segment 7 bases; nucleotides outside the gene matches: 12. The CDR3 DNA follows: TGTGCCAGCAGCCCGAGGAGACAGGGGATGGGTGAAAAACTGTTTTTT. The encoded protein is CASSPRRQGMGEKLFF.

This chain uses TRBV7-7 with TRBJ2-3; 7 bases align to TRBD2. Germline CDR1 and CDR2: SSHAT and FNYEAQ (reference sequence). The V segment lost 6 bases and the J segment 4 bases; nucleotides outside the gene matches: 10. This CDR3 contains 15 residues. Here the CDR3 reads CASSLSGNLADTQYF. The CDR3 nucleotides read TGTGCCAGCAGTCTCAGCGGGAACCTCGCAGATACGCAGTATTTT.

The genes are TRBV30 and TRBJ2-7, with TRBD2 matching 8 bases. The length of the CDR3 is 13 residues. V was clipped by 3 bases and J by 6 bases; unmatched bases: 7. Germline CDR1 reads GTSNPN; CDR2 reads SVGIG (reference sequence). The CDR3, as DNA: TGTGCCTGGAGCGGCAGACTAGCGATCGAGCAGTACTTC. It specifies CAWSGRLAIEQYF.

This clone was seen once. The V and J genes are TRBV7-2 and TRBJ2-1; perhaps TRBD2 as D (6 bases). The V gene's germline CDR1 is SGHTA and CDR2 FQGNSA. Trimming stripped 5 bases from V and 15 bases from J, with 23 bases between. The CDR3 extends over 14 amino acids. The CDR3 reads CASSGLRGPAGRFF. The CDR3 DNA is TGTGCCAGCAGCGGTCTGCGGGGCCCGGCCGGTCGGTTCTTC.

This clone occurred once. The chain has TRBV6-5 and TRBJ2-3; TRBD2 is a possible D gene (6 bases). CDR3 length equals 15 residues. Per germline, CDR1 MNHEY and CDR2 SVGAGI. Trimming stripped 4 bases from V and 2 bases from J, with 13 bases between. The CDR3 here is CASSSGGTTTDTQYF. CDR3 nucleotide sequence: TGTGCCAGCAGTTCAGGCGGGACCACCACAGATACGCAGTATTTT.

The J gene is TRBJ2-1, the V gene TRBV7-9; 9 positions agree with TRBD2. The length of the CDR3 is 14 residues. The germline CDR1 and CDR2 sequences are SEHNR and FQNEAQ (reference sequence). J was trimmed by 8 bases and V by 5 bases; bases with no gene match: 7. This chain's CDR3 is CASSLSGLADEQFF. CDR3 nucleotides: TGTGCCAGCAGCCTGTCGGGACTAGCCGATGAGCAGTTCTTC.

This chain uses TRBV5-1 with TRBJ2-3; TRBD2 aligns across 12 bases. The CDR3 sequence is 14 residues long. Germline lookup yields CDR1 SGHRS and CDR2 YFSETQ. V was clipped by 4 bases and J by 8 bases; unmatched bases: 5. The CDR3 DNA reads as TGCGCCAGCAGCCTCGGACTAGCGGGACTTACGCAGTATTTT. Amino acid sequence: CASSLGLAGLTQYF.

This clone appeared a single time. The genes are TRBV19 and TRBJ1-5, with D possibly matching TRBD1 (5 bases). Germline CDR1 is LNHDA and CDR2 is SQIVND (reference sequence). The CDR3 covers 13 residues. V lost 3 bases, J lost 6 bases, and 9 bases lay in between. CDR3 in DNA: TGTGCCAGTAGTATGCAGGGCGGTCAGCCCCAGCATTTT. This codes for CASSMQGGQPQHF.